These 32 T cell receptor beta chains share one sample of origin, sequenced in a study of CD8+CD57+ T cells in acquired aplastic anemia (dated by TCRdb to the late 2010s). This sample was sequenced with an Illumina HiSeq 2000. Genomic DNA was used as template for profiling of TCR beta VDJ combinations and CDR3 sequences. The public reads were reanalyzed by TCRdb: fastp trimming at Q25, MiXCR alignment, in-frame beta chains only. Merged by CDR3 protein, the rows form single entries marked with the most common genes and DNA. Present in this sample are some 290,000 distinct CDR3 sequences, 55% to 65% of which were seen just once. Of the sample, roughly 8% is held by the ten largest clones. The specimen sequenced was sorted CD4+, CD8+, or CD8+CD57+ T cells (not recorded which) from PBMCs. The receptors stem from a human donor with severe aplastic anemia or a healthy control (not recorded which).

A few counts support this clonotype. This chain links TRBV7-2 with TRBJ2-2; a possible D gene is TRBD2 (6 bases). The germline gives CDR1 SGHTA, CDR2 FQGNSA. Trimming pared 5 bases from V and 5 bases from J, leaving 12 bases between. The CDR3 covers 14 residues. CDR3: CASSSGSITGELFF. CDR3 coding DNA: TGTGCCAGCAGCAGCGGGTCGATTACCGGGGAGCTGTTTTTT.

The CDR3 protein is CASSSKAGGYGDTQYF. The CDR3, as DNA: TGTGCCAGCAGTTCCAAAGCGGGGGGGTACGGGGATACGCAGTATTTT. V is TRBV7-8 and J is TRBJ2-3, with TRBD2 matching over 10 bases. The ends lost 6 bases at V and 6 bases at J; junction bases unmatched: 12. The CDR3 is made up of 16 amino acids. The germline V gene encodes CDR1 SGHVS and CDR2 FQNEAQ.

On this clonotype: The junction and the germline gene differ at one end; a read error may be behind it. Here the CDR3 reads CVSSPRTGGKETQYF. The CDR3 nucleotides are TGTGTCAGCAGCCCACGGACAGGGGGAAAAGAGACCCAGTACTTC. The chain has TRBV7-9 and TRBJ2-5; 10 bases match TRBD1. The CDR3 consists of 15 residues. Germline lookup yields CDR1 SEHNR and CDR2 FQNEAQ (reference sequence).

This clonotype appeared a few times. This rearrangement joins TRBV29-1 to TRBJ2-5, with D possibly being TRBD1 (6 bases). The CDR3 consists of 14 residues. Germline V CDR1 and CDR2: SQVTM, ANQGSEA. V shed 6 bases and J shed 1 base, with 15 bases lying between them. The CDR3 protein is CSVGPGVIQETQYF. The CDR3 nucleotides are TGCAGCGTGGGGCCAGGGGTCATCCAAGAGACCCAGTACTTC.

The chain employs TRBV10-3 and TRBJ2-2, with D uncertain. The CDR3 has 16 amino acids. Germline assignment: CDR1 ENHRY and CDR2 SYGVKD. The germline V and J ends were trimmed by 8 bases and 7 bases, with 23 bases remaining between them. The CDR3 DNA is TGTGCCATCGCGAGTGATAGACTGTCGCTCGTCGGGGAGCTGTTTTTT. Its protein product is CAIASDRLSLVGELFF.

V is TRBV7-2 and J is TRBJ2-5; 11 positions agree with TRBD2. CDR1 SGHTA and CDR2 FQGNSA come from the germline V gene. The CDR3 spans 18 residues. V lost 1 base, J lost 5 bases, and 12 bases stayed unmatched. CDR3 coding DNA: TGTGCCAGCAGCTTAGGTCGTCGACTAGCGGGGCTAGGCGAGACCCAGTACTTC. This encodes CASSLGRRLAGLGETQYF.

This clonotype has just a few counts. V is TRBV11-2 and J is TRBJ2-3; no clear D gene. This CDR3 has 16 amino acids. Per germline, CDR1 SGHAT and CDR2 FQNNGV. Trimming removed 0 bases from V and 1 base from J, with 11 bases in between. CDR3 bases: TGTGCCAGCAGCTTAGAGGGGTGGGCGGGCACAGATACGCAGTATTTT. Protein: CASSLEGWAGTDTQYF. Together with reference TRBV11-2 and TRBJ2-3, the CDR3 gives the full variable domain: EAGVAQSPRYKIIEKRQSVAFWCNPISGHATLYWYQQILGQGPKLLIQFQNNGVVDDSQLPKDRFSAERLKGVDSTLKIQPAKLEDSAVYLCASSLEGWAGTDTQYFGPGTRLTVL.

This sequence joins TRBV7-3 and TRBJ2-3, with TRBD2 identical over 13 bases. The CDR3 runs to 14 residues. V gave up 4 bases and J gave up 5 bases; unmatched junction bases: 0. CDR1 is SGHTA and CDR2 is FQGTGA in the germline V gene. The chain's CDR3 is CASSWTSGGDTQYF. The CDR3 coding sequence is TGTGCCAGCAGCTGGACTAGCGGGGGAGATACGCAGTATTTT.

V is TRBV5-1 and J is TRBJ2-5; TRBD2 agrees at 9 bases. V trimming: 0 bases; J trimming: 5 bases; junction bases outside the gene matches: 8. The germline V gene encodes CDR1 SGHRS and CDR2 YFSETQ. This CDR3 comprises 16 residues. The CDR3 bases are TGCGCCAGCAGCTTGGCTCCTTTAGCGGGAGAGGAGACCCAGTACTTC. This sequence encodes CASSLAPLAGEETQYF. The whole variable domain, filled in from reference TRBV5-1 and TRBJ2-5, reads KAGVTQTPRYLIKTRGQQVTLSCSPISGHRSVSWYQQTPGQGLQFLFEYFSETQRNKGNFPGRFSGRQFSNSRSEMNVSTLELGDSALYLCASSLAPLAGEETQYFGPGTRLLVL.

This clonotype was picked up one time. This chain links TRBV2 with TRBJ1-4; 7 bases are shared with TRBD1. J gave up 0 bases and V 5 bases, and 3 bases lay outside the gene matches. This CDR3 has 15 residues. Germline CDR1 and CDR2: SNHLY and FYNNEI. CDR3 in amino acids: CASSTGDATNEKLFF. CDR3 DNA: TGTGCCAGCAGTACAGGGGACGCAACTAATGAAAAACTGTTTTTT.

J is TRBJ1-1 and V is TRBV19; possibly TRBD1 for D (5 bases). Germline CDR1 reads LNHDA; CDR2 reads SQIVND (reference sequence). Trimming shortened V by 3 bases and J by 11 bases, and 19 bases separated the two germline ends. The length of the CDR3 is 14 residues. The CDR3 protein is CASSMGLPRSDAFF. CDR3 DNA: TGTGCCAGTAGTATGGGACTCCCTCGATCCGATGCTTTCTTT.

This clonotype was seen repeatedly, ten times or more. The CDR3 protein is CASSGTGFSYEQYF. DNA for the CDR3: TGTGCCAGTAGTGGGACAGGATTCTCCTACGAGCAGTACTTC. The rearrangement links TRBV19 to TRBJ2-7; 8 bases fit TRBD1. The length of the CDR3 is 14 residues. Germline V gene data show CDR1 as LNHDA and CDR2 as SQIVND (reference sequence). J lost 0 bases, V lost 5 bases, and 3 bases had no gene match.

In its sample, this clonotype was seen many times. This chain links TRBV25-1 with TRBJ1-2; D uncertain. This CDR3 contains 13 residues. Looked up from germline, CDR1 is MGHDK and CDR2 is SYGVNS. V was pared by 6 bases and J by 4 bases, with 12 bases between. The CDR3 loop reads CASREGGVYGYTF. CDR3 sequence (DNA): TGTGCCAGCAGAGAGGGCGGAGTCTATGGCTACACCTTC.

The chain joins TRBV10-1 to TRBJ2-3, with D hard to call. The length of the CDR3 is 14 residues. V was cut by 0 bases and J by 7 bases, with 11 bases left in between. The germline gives CDR1 WNHNN, CDR2 SYGVQD (reference sequence). CDR3 loop: CASSESRQGNTQYF. The CDR3 nucleotides are TGCGCCAGCAGTGAGTCCAGACAAGGGAATACGCAGTATTTT.

The gene calls are TRBV20-1 and TRBJ1-2; D possibly corresponds to TRBD1 (5 bases). V was pared by 1 base and J by 8 bases, with 8 bases between. Looked up from germline, CDR1 is DFQATT and CDR2 is SNEGSKA (reference sequence). CDR3 length: 11 amino acids. DNA of the CDR3: TGCAGTGCTAGAGTCGGGGACGGCTACACCTTC. It encodes CSARVGDGYTF.

The V and J genes are TRBV7-3 and TRBJ1-6, with 8 positions matching TRBD1. This CDR3 comprises 15 residues. Germline CDR1 reads SGHTA; CDR2 reads FQGTGA. V gave up 2 bases and J gave up 6 bases; unmatched junction bases: 3. CDR3 bases: TGTGCCAGCAGCTTAGCCAGGGGGCCTAATTCACCCCTCCACTTT. This gives the protein CASSLARGPNSPLHF.

The rearrangement joins TRBV20-1 to TRBJ2-5; TRBD2 matches at 11 bases. Germline assignment: CDR1 DFQATT and CDR2 SNEGSKA (reference sequence). CDR3 length: 14 residues. V dropped 2 bases and J dropped 3; count of bases not matched to a gene: 2. This CDR3 reads CSARLAGGKETQYF. Written as DNA, the CDR3 is TGCAGTGCTAGACTAGCGGGGGGAAAAGAGACCCAGTACTTC.

The chain is built from TRBV25-1 and TRBJ2-7; 9 positions agree with TRBD1. CDR3 length: 15 amino acids. CDR1 and CDR2 from the germline V gene are MGHDK and SYGVNS. Trimming removed 4 bases from V and 2 bases from J; junction bases left unmatched: 6. CDR3 sequence: CASSATGGIAYEQYF. CDR3 nucleotides: TGTGCCAGCAGTGCCACAGGGGGCATCGCCTACGAGCAGTACTTC.

The rearrangement joins TRBV19 to TRBJ1-6; D is possibly TRBD1 (5 bases). CDR3 length: 13 amino acids. With 6 bases removed from V and 7 bases from J, the gap between germline ends came to 10 bases. The germline CDR1 and CDR2 sequences are LNHDA and SQIVND (reference sequence). The CDR3: CASRTSGNSPLHF. CDR3 coding DNA: TGTGCCAGTAGAACTTCAGGGAATTCACCCCTCCACTTT.

In the case of this clonotype: A much larger clone lies a single base off, so this may be a read error. The J gene is TRBJ2-7, the V gene TRBV6-2 or TRBV6-3; D unresolved. The CDR3 runs 18 residues. Germline V gives CDR1 MNHEY, CDR2 SVGEGT. The CDR3 spells CASGYSTVYAPTSYEQYF. The DNA for the CDR3 is TGTGCCAGCGGTTACTCCACAGTTTACGCCCCTACCTCCTACGAGCAGTACTTC.

The rearrangement uses TRBV6-1 and TRBJ1-2, with a tentative D call TRBD1 (5 bases). Trimming took 6 bases from V and 6 from J, leaving 11 bases between them. There are 12 residues in the CDR3. Germline V CDR1 and CDR2: MNHNS, SASEGT. DNA of the CDR3: TGTGCCAGCAGGGCGGCGGGGGATGGCTACACCTTC. Its protein product is CASRAAGDGYTF.

This clonotype came up many times. The chain couples TRBV9 to TRBJ1-1; D not resolved. The V and J ends lost 4 bases and 7 bases respectively, with 8 bases between them. The germline CDR1 and CDR2 sequences are SGDLS and YYNGEE. CDR3 length: 11 amino acids. The CDR3 DNA sequence: TGTGCCAGCAGCAACAATGGTGAAGCTTTCTTT. It yields the protein CASSNNGEAFF.

The rearrangement uses TRBV20-1 and TRBJ2-2; a possible D gene is TRBD1 (6 bases). From germline, CDR1 is DFQATT and CDR2 SNEGSKA (reference sequence). The CDR3 is 12 amino acids. Deletions cut 2 bases from V and 8 bases from J, with 9 bases between. The CDR3 reads CSARPGTGELFF. The CDR3 DNA is TGCAGTGCTAGACCCGGGACAGGGGAGCTGTTTTTT.

DNA for the CDR3: TGTGCCAGGGGACAGCTCGCGAACACCGGGGAGCTGTTTTTT. Translating gives CARGQLANTGELFF. This rearrangement joins TRBV2 to TRBJ2-2, with 7 bases that match TRBD1. CDR3 length: 14 residues. CDR1 is SNHLY and CDR2 is FYNNEI in the germline V gene. J gave up 0 bases and V 9 bases, and 4 bases lay outside the gene matches.

This clonotype was seen a single time. At one boundary the junction diverges from the germline segment, which might be a read error. The gene calls are TRBV5-1 and TRBJ2-1; D is perhaps TRBD2 (5 bases). The CDR3 length is 14 residues. In germline, CDR1 is SGHRS, CDR2 YFSETQ. As DNA, the CDR3 is TGCGCCAGCAAAGAGGGTCCCGGGGATAATGAGCAGTCCTTC. This gives the protein CASKEGPGDNEQSF.

The table lists this clonotype with many counts. The chain joins TRBV3-1 to TRBJ2-2; D is possibly TRBD1 (5 bases). This CDR3 is 13 amino acids long. Germline loops: CDR1 LGHDT, CDR2 YNNKEL (reference sequence). CDR3 sequence (DNA): TGTGCTGCTCAACAGGTGAACACCGGGGAGCTGTTTTTT. This sequence encodes CAAQQVNTGELFF.

The chain has TRBV20-1 and TRBJ1-5; weak D call: TRBD1 (5 bases). With 5 bases removed from V and 11 bases from J, the gap between germline ends came to 19 bases. This CDR3 comprises 13 residues. Germline CDR1 is DFQATT and CDR2 is SNEGSKA (reference sequence). CDR3 DNA: TGCAGTGCTTTAGGGCAGGGTGTATTGTCCCAGCATTTT. Translation: CSALGQGVLSQHF.

This clonotype was observed a handful of times. The V gene is TRBV5-6, the J gene TRBJ1-2; 8 nucleotides align to TRBD1. V shed 8 bases and J 0 bases; nucleotides not matched to a gene: 0. CDR3 length equals 12 residues. The V gene's germline CDR1 is SGHDT and CDR2 YYEEEE. The CDR3 protein is CARQGANYGYTF. CDR3 nucleotide sequence: TGTGCCAGACAGGGGGCTAACTATGGCTACACCTTC. The full variable domain, in which reference TRBV5-6 and TRBJ1-2 provide the parts outside the CDR3, is DAGVTQSPTHLIKTRGQQVTLRCSPKSGHDTVSWYQQALGQGPQFIFQYYEEEERQRGNFPDRFSGHQFPNYSSELNVNALLLGDSALYLCARQGANYGYTFGSGTRLTVV.

The V gene is TRBV24-1, the J gene TRBJ2-2; D might be TRBD1 (5 bases). Germline V lookup: CDR1 KGHDR, CDR2 SFDVKD. Between the trimmed V and J ends, which lost 3 bases and 1 base, there was a span of 14 bases. The CDR3 spans 17 residues. In DNA, the CDR3 is TGTGCCACCAGTGATCCCACCGGACACTTGAACACCGGGGAGCTGTTTTTT. Encoded protein: CATSDPTGHLNTGELFF.

The genes are TRBV7-8 and TRBJ1-6; 7 nucleotides align to TRBD1. The V gene's germline CDR1 is SGHVS and CDR2 FQNEAQ. The CDR3 totals 16 residues. Trimming cost V 0 bases and J 7 bases; bases outside gene matches: 6. This CDR3 is CASSLARGGRNSPLHF. In DNA form, the CDR3 reads TGTGCCAGCAGCTTAGCGAGAGGGGGCCGCAATTCACCCCTCCACTTT.

The V and J genes are TRBV2 and TRBJ2-1, with 8 bases matching TRBD1. The germline V gene has CDR1 SNHLY and CDR2 FYNNEI. The CDR3 covers 17 residues. J gave up 7 bases and V 3 bases, and 14 bases lay outside the gene matches. CDR3 sequence reads: CASSDAGTGGLWNEQFF. The CDR3 DNA sequence: TGTGCCAGCAGTGACGCCGGGACAGGAGGGTTATGGAATGAGCAGTTCTTC.

This clonotype was observed many times. The chain carries TRBV6-5 and TRBJ2-3; TRBD2 agrees at 12 bases. The junction had 6 bases not matched to a gene; V was cut back by 6 bases and J by 5 bases. This CDR3 has 15 amino acids. CDR1 MNHEY and CDR2 SVGAGI come from the germline V gene. In nucleotides, the CDR3 is TGTGCCAGCAGGCAACTAGCGGGGGGTGGAGATACGCAGTATTTT. The encoded protein is CASRQLAGGGDTQYF.